This T cell receptor (beta chain) was sequenced for a study of T cells in Graves' hyperthyroidism and ophthalmopathy. Overall study findings and caveats: Most thyroid-expanded clonotypes above 0.001 were also found in blood.

Amplification of TCR beta CDR3 regions used RNA as the template. The primer set for the first-round RT-PCR of the TCR CDR3 was HTBI. Each CDR3 protein is one row after TCRdb ran MiXCR on the multiplex PCR reads. In the table there are about 210,000 distinct CDR3 sequences, 17% of which are singletons. This clonotype appeared many times. The antigen is not known. Uncontrolled infection, other autoimmune disease, pregnancy or lactation led to exclusion. Clinical symptoms, serum thyroxine and TRAb, thyroid ultrasound and orbital computed tomography were used for the diagnoses. This clonotype was obtained from a man aged 45 to 65 with Graves' hyperthyroidism. The material sequenced was blood.

The DNA of the CDR3 is TGTGCCAGCAGTACGAGGACAGGGTTGCCTAGCACAGATACGCAGTATTTT. Residues: CASSTRTGLPSTDTQYF. The chain links TRBV28 to TRBJ2-3; 8 bases fit TRBD1. V was clipped by 5 bases and J by 0 bases; unmatched bases: 10. CDR1 and CDR2 from the germline V gene are MDHEN and SYDVKM. CDR3 length: 17 residues.